Listed here are 6 T cell receptor beta chains from one sample, sequenced in a study of blood T cell repertoires in COVID-19. The table came from immunoSEQ multiplex PCR; TCRdb's copy has only in-frame clones and leaves some out. This table has approximately 91,000 clones, about four fifths appearing once. The material sequenced was peripheral blood. These receptor sequences come from a woman aged 80 or older with acute or convalescent COVID-19.

This clone has only one observation. CDR3: CASSSRLLAVRETQYF. The CDR3, as DNA: TGTGCCAGCAGCTCGCGCCTCCTAGCGGTCCGGGAGACCCAGTACTTC. This chain uses TRBV7-8 with TRBJ2-5, with 7 nucleotides matching TRBD2. The CDR3 loop spans 16 amino acids. J gave up 5 bases and V 4 bases, and 13 bases lay outside the gene matches. Per the germline V gene, CDR1 is SGHVS and CDR2 is FQNEAQ.

This chain joins TRBV5-1 and TRBJ2-5; TRBD2 aligns across 7 bases. The CDR3 covers 15 residues. Unmatched junction bases numbered 9, after V lost 0 bases and J lost 7 bases. CDR1 and CDR2 (germline): SGHRS, YFSETQ. CDR3 in DNA: TGCGCCAGCAGCTTGGTTGCGGGGGTCGAGGGGACCCAGTACTTC. It is translated as CASSLVAGVEGTQYF.

The V and J genes are TRBV28 and TRBJ1-4; 7 bases align to TRBD1. This CDR3 contains 15 residues. V dropped 9 bases and J dropped 5; count of bases not matched to a gene: 12. CDR1 and CDR2 (germline): MDHEN, SYDVKM. The CDR3 sequence: CASGGPGRGNEKLFF. The CDR3 DNA is TGTGCCAGTGGGGGCCCGGGCAGGGGGAATGAAAAACTGTTTTTT.

This chain joins TRBV10-3 and TRBJ2-1; D is unresolved. CDR3 length: 11 residues. V shed 9 bases and J shed 0 bases, with 3 bases lying between them. Germline-derived CDR1 and CDR2 are ENHRY and SYGVKD. The CDR3 here is CAISSYNEQFF. The CDR3 DNA reads as TGTGCCATTAGCTCCTACAATGAGCAGTTCTTC.

The V gene is TRBV6-6, the J gene TRBJ1-5, with 9 bases aligning to TRBD1. The J segment lost 0 bases and the V segment lost 7 bases, leaving 4 bases of the junction unmatched. CDR1 is MNHNY and CDR2 is SVGAGI in the germline V gene (reference sequence). The length of the CDR3 is 15 residues. In DNA form, the CDR3 reads TGTGCCAGCACCCCGGGACAGGGTAGCAATCAGCCCCAGCATTTT. It is translated as CASTPGQGSNQPQHF.

V and J are TRBV3-1 (or the pseudogene TRBV3-2) and TRBJ1-2; 7 positions agree with TRBD1. The V gene's germline CDR1 is LGHDT and CDR2 YNNKEL (reference sequence). J lost 8 bases, V lost 4 bases, and 4 bases had no gene match. This CDR3 is built from 12 residues. The CDR3 loop is CASSRDRAGYTF. CDR3 in DNA: TGTGCCAGCAGCCGTGACAGGGCCGGCTACACCTTC.